The clone carrying this TCR beta chain has just a few counts. The data stem from a study of PD-1 and CTLA-4 blockade in melanoma. The assay was immunoSEQ multiplex PCR, and TCRdb's table has in-frame clones only and misses some. The data contain 7,200 or so clones, roughly 80% of them seen just once; the ten biggest clones take up 39%. CDR1 is SNHLY and CDR2 is FYNNEI in the germline V gene. The CDR3 contains 14 residues. Trimming took 2 bases from V and 7 from J, leaving 14 bases between them. The sequences come from CD8+ T cells from peripheral blood, collected before anti-PD-1 treatment. This TCR was recovered from a human donor with melanoma. The chain combines TRBV2 with TRBJ1-1, with D uncertain. The DNA of the CDR3 is TGTGCCAGCAGTGAAAGTAGTTTTGTCCGTGAAGCTTTCTTT. Encoded protein: CASSESSFVREAFF. Full variable domain (outside the CDR3, taken from reference TRBV2 and TRBJ1-1): EPEVTQTPSHQVTQMGQEVILRCVPISNHLYFYWYRQILGQKVEFLVSFYNNEISEKSEIFDDQFSVERPDGSNFTLKIRSTKLEDSAMYFCASSESSFVREAFFGQGTRLTVV.